These T cell receptor beta chains were read from a single sample in a study of T cells in Graves' hyperthyroidism and ophthalmopathy. From the multiplex PCR reads, TCRdb called clonotypes with MiXCR, one entry per CDR3 protein. The sample lists around 300,000 distinct CDR3 sequences, roughly a fifth seen once, with about two fifths in the top ten. Sequencing was carried out using blood. These receptors all stem from a man aged 45-60 years with Graves' ophthalmopathy. Both conserved end residues are part of each CDR3. Fields, in order: CDR3 DNA, CDR3 protein, clone size, D gene, J gene, V gene. A D gene is named only where the DNA matches it firmly. Size values are once, few and many counts, or a class for expanded clones, and some rows have none.

TGTGCCAGCAGTTACTCGATCGCTGAGCCCCAGCATTTT | CASSYSIAEPQHF | few | NA | TRBJ1-5 | TRBV6-5
TGTGCCATCAGTGACTCAGGGGGCGATAATGAAAAACTGTTTTTT | CAISDSGGDNEKLFF | few | TRBD1 | TRBJ1-4 | TRBV10-3
TGCGCCAGCAGCACGGACAGGGGCAGGGCACCCCTCCACTTT | CASSTDRGRAPLHF | few | TRBD1 | TRBJ1-6 | TRBV5-1
TGTGCCAGCTCACCAATCTTAGGGGACCAATCTGGAAACACCATATATTTT | CASSPILGDQSGNTIYF | NA | NA | TRBJ1-3 | TRBV18
TGCAGTGCTCCCTTTTTGGAGTTACCCGGGGAACAGTACTTC | CSAPFLELPGEQYF | many | NA | TRBJ2-7 | TRBV20-1
TGTGCCAGCAGCTGGGGTAGCGGGAGTTCCTACGAGCAGTACTTC | CASSWGSGSSYEQYF | many | TRBD2 | TRBJ2-7 | TRBV7-2
TGCAGTGCTAGAGATCTGGGGAGGGAGAACACTGAAGCTTTCTTT | CSARDLGRENTEAFF | few | NA | TRBJ1-1 | TRBV20-1
TGTGCCATCAGTATTTTTTGGGCAGATACGCAGTATTTT | CAISIFWADTQYF | many | NA | TRBJ2-3 | TRBV10-3
TGTGCCACCAGTGATTTGGGGGAGAATTTCGGGGAGCTGTTTTTT | CATSDLGENFGELFF | few | NA | TRBJ2-2 | TRBV24-1
TGTGCCAGCAGTGGTCCTAATAGCGGCTCCTACAATGAGCAGTTCTTC | CASSGPNSGSYNEQFF | NA | NA | TRBJ2-1 | TRBV6-1
TGCGCCAGCAGCTTAAAACAGGGAAATTCACCCCTCCACTTT | CASSLKQGNSPLHF | few | NA | TRBJ1-6 | TRBV5-1
TGTGCCAGCAGCTTAGTCTCGGGACCATACTACGAGCAGTACTTC | CASSLVSGPYYEQYF | NA | NA | TRBJ2-7 | TRBV11-2
TGTGCCAGCTCAGGGTCCTCCTACAATGAGCAGTTCTTC | CASSGSSYNEQFF | many | NA | TRBJ2-1 | TRBV7-9
TGTGCCAGCAGCTTTTCAGGGAACACTGAAGCTTTCTTT | CASSFSGNTEAFF | many | NA | TRBJ1-1 | TRBV7-2
TGCGCCAGCAGCTCCCCGGACAGGGGCGGCAATGGGCAGTTCTTC | CASSSPDRGGNGQFF | NA | TRBD1 | TRBJ2-1 | TRBV5-1
TGTGCCAGCAGCTTTTCCCCCAGGGGTATGGGCTATGGCTACACCTTC | CASSFSPRGMGYGYTF | few | NA | TRBJ1-2 | TRBV7-3
TGTGCCAGCAGCTTAAGACCCGGCGGTACAGATACGCAGTATTTT | CASSLRPGGTDTQYF | few | NA | TRBJ2-3 | TRBV7-9
TGTGCCACCCGGACAGCCTACCAAGAGACCCAGTACTTC | CATRTAYQETQYF | NA | NA | TRBJ2-5 | TRBV19
TGCAGTGCCCCCGGGGGGCAGGGCTACGAGCAGTACTTC | CSAPGGQGYEQYF | NA | NA | TRBJ2-7 | TRBV20-1
TGCAGTGCTAGAGTGGCGGGCCCAGATACGCAGTATTTT | CSARVAGPDTQYF | many | NA | TRBJ2-3 | TRBV20-1
TGTGCCAGCAGTGAATATGGGACAGGGGCCATGAACACTGAAGCTTTCTTT | CASSEYGTGAMNTEAFF | NA | TRBD1 | TRBJ1-1 | TRBV25-1
TGTGCCAGCAGCCAAGGACCACTTCCCACAGATACGCAGTATTTT | CASSQGPLPTDTQYF | many | NA | TRBJ2-3 | TRBV3-1
TGTGCCAGCAGCTCCCACGGACTTGGGGAGACCCAGTACTTC | CASSSHGLGETQYF | many | NA | TRBJ2-5 | TRBV7-2
TGTGCCAGCAGCCACTACGGGACAGGGTTCTCTGGGGCCAACGTCCTGACTTTC | CASSHYGTGFSGANVLTF | many | TRBD1 | TRBJ2-6 | TRBV3-1
TGTGCCAGCACCCCCGGGGTAATCATGAACACTGAAGCTTTCTTT | CASTPGVIMNTEAFF | many | NA | TRBJ1-1 | TRBV3-1
TGTGCCAGCTCACCATCACTAGCGGGAGTCAAGGAGACCCAGTACTTC | CASSPSLAGVKETQYF | few | TRBD2 | TRBJ2-5 | TRBV18
TGTGCCAGCAGCACCCGGGGATACAGATTAGGGGCCCAAGAGACCCAGTACTTC | CASSTRGYRLGAQETQYF | NA | NA | TRBJ2-5 | TRBV7-9
TGCGCCAGCAGCTTGAATGGTCGGGGCCTTGAAAAACTGTTTTTT | CASSLNGRGLEKLFF | many | NA | TRBJ1-4 | TRBV5-1
TGTGCCAGCATAAGGGTCGGGATCGGGAACACCGGGGAGCTGTTTTTT | CASIRVGIGNTGELFF | NA | NA | TRBJ2-2 | TRBV12-3/TRBV12-4
TGCGCCAGCAGTCTGGGTCCTAGGGCAGCGGGAGGAGGCTACGAGCAGTACTTC | CASSLGPRAAGGGYEQYF | many | TRBD2 | TRBJ2-7 | TRBV5-1
TGCAGCGTTGCTTCTGACAGCCTCACAGATACGCAGTATTTT | CSVASDSLTDTQYF | NA | NA | TRBJ2-3 | TRBV29-1
TGTGCCAGTCGATTAGGGGGAGTAAGCCCTGGGGCCAACGTCCTGACTTTC | CASRLGGVSPGANVLTF | NA | NA | TRBJ2-6 | TRBV28
TGTGCCAGCAGCGTCAGGGACGGAAACACCATATATTTT | CASSVRDGNTIYF | NA | NA | TRBJ1-3 | TRBV7-9
TGTGCCAGCAGGTCACAGGGGTCTGGAAACACCATATATTTT | CASRSQGSGNTIYF | many | TRBD1 | TRBJ1-3 | TRBV3-1